This passage covers 14 T cell receptor beta chains from one sample sequenced in a study of T cells in Graves' hyperthyroidism and ophthalmopathy. TCR beta CDR3 sequences were amplified from RNA transcripts. A first-round RT-PCR of the TCR CDR3 used the HTBI primer set. TCRdb analysed the multiplex PCR reads with MiXCR anew, one entry per CDR3 protein. The table lists roughly 580,000 distinct CDR3 sequences, about 15% of them singletons. The sequenced sample was blood. Receptor source: a woman in her twenties or thirties with Graves' hyperthyroidism that later progressed to Graves' ophthalmopathy.

This clonotype was seen at least ten times. The J gene is TRBJ1-5, the V gene TRBV2; D unclear. CDR1 is SNHLY, CDR2 FYNNEI, per germline. V was shortened by 6 bases and J by 3 bases, with 12 bases between the two germline ends. The CDR3 runs to 14 residues. The CDR3 sequence: CASSVGRNNQPQHF. The CDR3 DNA is TGTGCCAGCAGCGTCGGACGGAACAATCAGCCCCAGCATTTT.

This clonotype was seen repeatedly, ten times or more. The gene calls are TRBV12-3 or TRBV12-4 and TRBJ1-5, with a tentative D call TRBD1 (5 bases). The V gene lost 8 bases and the J gene lost 6 bases, with 23 bases spanning the gap. The CDR3 is 16 residues long. CDR3: CASSPGTRAVGQPQHF. CDR3 nucleotide sequence: TGTGCCAGCTCCCCGGGGACGAGGGCAGTGGGTCAGCCCCAGCATTTT.

This clonotype appeared many times. This sequence joins TRBV30 and TRBJ2-2; TRBD1 is a possible D gene (6 bases). The V gene lost 6 bases and the J gene lost 9 bases, with 23 bases spanning the gap. CDR3 size: 15 residues. From germline, CDR1 is GTSNPN and CDR2 SVGIG (reference sequence). The DNA of the CDR3 is TGTGCCTGCGCTAAACGGGACACAGCAAGGAGGGAGCTGTTTTTT. The encoded protein is CACAKRDTARRELFF.

This clonotype came up many times. In nucleotides, the CDR3 is TGTGCCAGCAGTTACTCACTAGGACAAGCAACTAATGAAAAACTGTTTTTT. Encoded protein: CASSYSLGQATNEKLFF. The chain employs TRBV6-6 and TRBJ1-4; D is perhaps TRBD1 (5 bases). Deletions cut 0 bases from V and 0 bases from J, with 11 bases between. The length of the CDR3 is 17 residues. Germline V gene lookup returns CDR1 MNHNY and CDR2 SVGAGI (reference sequence).

This clonotype was seen many times. V usage is TRBV3-1 and J usage is TRBJ2-2; 11 nucleotides line up with TRBD2. Germline V gene data show CDR1 as LGHDT and CDR2 as YNNKEL (reference sequence). After removal of 3 bases from V and 5 bases from J, the junction contained 5 bases not matched to a gene. This CDR3 has 16 residues. The chain's CDR3 is CASSQLAGGGTGELFF. The CDR3 DNA reads TGTGCCAGCAGCCAGCTAGCGGGAGGAGGGACCGGGGAGCTGTTTTTT.

CDR3 region: CASSSSTRNTIYF. The CDR3 DNA follows: TGTGCCAGCAGCTCCTCGACAAGAAACACCATATATTTT. The rearrangement links TRBV7-9 to TRBJ1-3; D call uncertain. CDR1 is SEHNR, CDR2 FQNEAQ, per germline (reference sequence). Trimming took 4 bases from V and 5 from J, leaving 9 bases between them. The CDR3 totals 13 residues.

In this sample, this clonotype turned up many times. The V gene is TRBV10-3, the J gene TRBJ1-5, with D hard to call. The germline V gene encodes CDR1 ENHRY and CDR2 SYGVKD. Trimming stripped 11 bases from V and 5 bases from J, with 7 bases between. The CDR3 extends over 10 amino acids. In nucleotides, the CDR3 is TGTGCCGCAGGAGATCAGCCCCAGCATTTT. It encodes CAAGDQPQHF.

The V call is TRBV19, the J call TRBJ2-1; 9 bases map to TRBD1. Per germline, CDR1 LNHDA and CDR2 SQIVND (reference sequence). The CDR3 loop spans 17 amino acids. The V gene end was trimmed by 7 bases and the J gene end by 5 bases; junction bases not matched to a gene: 15. The CDR3 DNA sequence: TGTGCCAGTACCCCAGGTGGTTCGGGGACAGGGCACAATGAGCAGTTCTTC. Translated: CASTPGGSGTGHNEQFF.

This clonotype was counted a few times. The chain links TRBV9 to TRBJ1-5, with D uncertain. V dropped 4 bases and J dropped 8 bases, with 19 bases sitting between them. Germline CDR1 reads SGDLS; CDR2 reads YYNGEE. The CDR3 runs 15 residues. CDR3 region: CASSPRGTEVEPQHF. In DNA form, the CDR3 reads TGTGCCAGCAGCCCCCGCGGAACCGAGGTTGAGCCCCAGCATTTT.

At least ten counts were recorded for this clonotype. The chain couples TRBV30 to TRBJ1-1; D uncertain. The V and J ends lost 1 base and 5 bases respectively, with 11 bases between them. The germline V gene has CDR1 GTSNPN and CDR2 SVGIG (reference sequence). The CDR3 covers 13 residues. The CDR3 sequence is CAWSGWAKTEAFF. DNA of the CDR3: TGTGCCTGGAGTGGGTGGGCAAAAACTGAAGCTTTCTTT. The full variable domain, rest sourced from reference TRBV30 and TRBJ1-1, is SQTIHQWPATLVQPVGSPLSLECTVEGTSNPNLYWYRQAAGRGLQLLFYSVGIGQISSEVPQNLSASRPQDRQFILSSKKLLLSDSGFYLCAWSGWAKTEAFFGQGTRLTVV.

This clonotype has at least ten counts. The chain employs TRBV27 and TRBJ2-7; D not resolved. Deletions cut 8 bases from V and 7 bases from J, with 15 bases between. The CDR3 extends over 12 amino acids. The V gene's germline CDR1 is MNHEY and CDR2 SMNVEV (reference sequence). The CDR3 DNA sequence: TGTGCCAGCGGCTACGTCCCCGGGGAGCAGTACTTC. It is translated as CASGYVPGEQYF.

The chain links TRBV4-2 to TRBJ1-6; a possible D gene is TRBD1 (6 bases). There are 15 residues in the CDR3. Germline lookup yields CDR1 LGHNA and CDR2 YNFKEQ. With 0 bases removed from V and 7 bases from J, the gap between germline ends came to 10 bases. DNA for the CDR3: TGTGCCAGCAGCCAAGAAGGGCAGGGGAATTCACCCCTCCACTTT. Translation: CASSQEGQGNSPLHF.

This clonotype was seen at least ten times. The rearrangement uses TRBV20-1 and TRBJ2-5; 9 bases align to TRBD1. The germline CDR1 and CDR2 sequences are DFQATT and SNEGSKA (reference sequence). This CDR3 is built from 14 residues. V lost 1 base to trimming and J lost 1 base; unmatched junction nucleotides: 1. As DNA, the CDR3 is TGCAGTGCTAGAGGACAGGGGGGCCAAGAGACCCAGTACTTC. This encodes CSARGQGGQETQYF.

The chain recombines TRBV14 with TRBJ2-7; tentatively, D is TRBD2 (5 bases). From germline, CDR1 is SGHDN and CDR2 FVKESK. CDR3 length: 15 amino acids. The V end was cut by 0 bases, the J end by 3 bases, with 12 bases between. The CDR3 here is CASSQDEGVHYEQYF. The CDR3 coding sequence is TGTGCCAGCAGCCAAGATGAGGGAGTACACTACGAGCAGTACTTC.